This TCR beta chain was profiled in a study of cytomegalovirus exposure and HLA in healthy donors. The CDR3 totals 14 residues. CDR1 is SEHNR, CDR2 FQNEAQ, per germline (reference sequence). Trimming stripped 5 bases from V and 10 bases from J, with 18 bases between. Primers: 60 Vbeta forward and 13 Jbeta reverse. This table comes from immunoSEQ multiplex PCR, and its TCRdb copy is limited to in-frame clones, with some not included. The sample lists under 55,000 clones; about three quarters were seen once. Source material: PBMCs. The TCR sequence derives from a woman aged 45-65 years in good health and CMV-seronegative. V gene TRBV7-9 combines with J gene TRBJ2-1, with D maybe TRBD2 (6 bases). CDR3 DNA sequence: TGTGCCAGCAGCGAGGGACTCTCTCTGGTCGAGCAGTTCTTC. This translates into CASSEGLSLVEQFF.